This TCR beta chain was sequenced for a study of blood T cell repertoires in COVID-19. The ends lost 6 bases at V and 2 bases at J; junction bases unmatched: 2. The CDR3 sequence is 13 residues long. Original methodology: Reference gene primers were amplified, and this amplification served to estimate nucleated cell counts. Sequencing was performed with immunoSEQ multiplex PCR; in TCRdb, only in-frame clones are kept and a portion is missing. That table is the source of V, J and clone size, and D and trimming were worked out from the DNA. The repertoire holds more than 200,000 clones, 75% to 90% seen once, with approximately 4.2% in the top ten. Participants came from about two dozen US areas, aged roughly 18 to 90 years. This clone was recorded only once.

Sequenced sample: PBMCs or T cells enriched from blood (not recorded which). This receptor was obtained from a woman in her 30s who had recovered from COVID-19. V usage is TRBV12-3 or TRBV12-4 and J usage is TRBJ2-5, with 8 bases aligning to TRBD2. In nucleotides, the CDR3 is TGTGCCAGCAGGGCTAGCGGGCAAGAGACCCAGTACTTC. It encodes CASRASGQETQYF.